The clone carrying this TCR beta chain was recorded a few times. TCRdb re-derived calls from the 5' RACE reads in MiXCR, one entry per CDR3 protein. The sample holds more than 600,000 distinct CDR3 sequences, 15% to 20% seen once. This specimen belongs to a study of identical twins. The data were also submitted as part of a second study, on T cells expressing NK-cell markers.

Sequencing was done on a sample of PBMCs. This clonotype was obtained from a woman in her late teens or twenties in good health.

The CDR3: CASSDIRPGGEQYF. For the CDR3, the DNA is TGCGCCAGCAGCGATATCAGGCCCGGTGGCGAGCAGTACTTC. The rearrangement links TRBV10-1 to TRBJ2-7; D is unresolved. Deletions cut 6 bases from V and 6 bases from J, with 18 bases between. Germline-derived CDR1 and CDR2 are WNHNN and SYGVQD (reference sequence). There are 14 residues in the CDR3.